The 8 T cell receptor beta chains below all came from one sample that was sequenced in a study of regulatory T cells in long-lasting Graves disease (dated by TCRdb to 2020 to 2022). Explained via the paper, the time point label denotes: persistent/refractory GD, antithyroid drugs over 5 years with positive TRAb. For both TCR sequencing and RNA sequencing, RNA was extracted from PBMCs using TRIzol. The library was generated by multiplex PCR. Sequencing took place on an Illumina HiSeq 4000. To build TCR beta libraries, CDR3 regions were amplified by Arm-PCR using iRepertoire HTBI primers. TCRdb trimmed public reads at Q25 via fastp, called clones via MiXCR and kept in-frame beta chains. Merged by CDR3 protein, the rows form single entries marked with the most common genes and DNA. This sample comprises around 450,000 distinct CDR3 sequences, about 22% of them detected only once. Of the sample, 7% to 9% falls within the top ten clones.

The material sequenced was peripheral blood mononuclear cells (PBMCs), taken when the disease was refractory, from a patient treated with antithyroid drugs. The source is a female donor with Graves disease.

This clonotype was observed many times. The V call is TRBV24-1, the J call TRBJ2-7; 8 bases line up with TRBD2. Germline V gene data show CDR1 as KGHDR and CDR2 as SFDVKD. The trim removed 5 bases at V and 0 bases at J, leaving 8 bases unmatched. CDR3 length: 16 residues. CDR3 residues: CATSVGSGTSSYEQYF. In DNA form, the CDR3 reads TGTGCCACCAGTGTCGGATCCGGGACTAGCTCCTACGAGCAGTACTTC.

The sample holds many counts of this clonotype. This rearrangement joins TRBV2 to TRBJ2-6, with D unclear. The V gene's germline CDR1 is SNHLY and CDR2 FYNNEI. The V end was cut by 1 base, the J end by 12 bases, with 7 bases between. This CDR3 has 12 residues. The CDR3 is CASSEGVVVLTF. As DNA, the CDR3 is TGTGCCAGCAGTGAAGGGGTTGTCGTCCTGACTTTC.

This clonotype was observed at least ten times. The rearrangement links TRBV28 to TRBJ2-7, with 12 bases fitting TRBD2. V shed 7 bases and J 0 bases; nucleotides not matched to a gene: 13. The CDR3 totals 18 residues. Germline CDR1 and CDR2: MDHEN and SYDVKM. CDR3 nucleotide sequence: TGTGCCAGCATTACGGGGGGCGGACTAGCGGGGACCTCCTACGAGCAGTACTTC. Its translation: CASITGGGLAGTSYEQYF.

The chain employs TRBV7-2 and TRBJ1-1; tentatively, D is TRBD1 (6 bases). Germline assignment: CDR1 SGHTA and CDR2 FQGNSA. The V end was cut by 5 bases, the J end by 6 bases, with 13 bases between. The CDR3 contains 13 residues. The CDR3 sequence is CASSRQERAEAFF. CDR3 coding DNA: TGTGCCAGCAGCCGACAGGAGAGGGCTGAAGCTTTCTTT. Full variable domain (missing parts from reference TRBV7-2 and TRBJ1-1): GAGVSQSPSNKVTEKGKDVELRCDPISGHTALYWYRQSLGQGLEFLIYFQGNSAPDKSGLPSDRFSAERTGGSVSTLTIQRTQQEDSAVYLCASSRQERAEAFFGQGTRLTVV.

The chain has TRBV7-9 and TRBJ2-5; a weak D match, TRBD2 (7 bases). Trimming cost V 5 bases and J 4 bases, with 20 bases left between them. Germline CDR1 reads SEHNR; CDR2 reads FQNEAQ (reference sequence). CDR3 length equals 16 residues. The CDR3 coding sequence is TGTGCCAGCAGCGCCAAGGTGGGGGGGCAAGGAGAGACCCAGTACTTC. Encoded protein: CASSAKVGGQGETQYF.

This clonotype was seen only a few times. The chain has TRBV6-2 or TRBV6-3 and TRBJ1-5, with D possibly TRBD1 on 5 matching bases. Trimming cost V 0 bases and J 9 bases, with 12 bases left between them. Germline lookup yields CDR1 MNHEY and CDR2 SVGEGT. The CDR3 is 14 residues long. The CDR3 DNA is TGTGCCAGCAGTTACTCGATCGCTCAGGGGCCCCAGCATTTT. It is translated as CASSYSIAQGPQHF.

This clonotype has a count of ten or more. This chain links TRBV28 with TRBJ1-2; 7 bases align to TRBD1. This CDR3 is built from 13 residues. After removal of 3 bases from V and 7 bases from J, the junction contained 5 bases not matched to a gene. Germline V gives CDR1 MDHEN, CDR2 SYDVKM. The CDR3 DNA is TGTGCCAGCAGTTTGACAGGGTTGGCTGGCTACACCTTC. Amino acid sequence: CASSLTGLAGYTF.

In its sample, this clonotype was seen many times. The chain has TRBV10-1 and TRBJ1-5, with D possibly TRBD1 on 5 matching bases. CDR3 length equals 16 residues. The germline gives CDR1 WNHNN, CDR2 SYGVQD (reference sequence). Trimming stripped 5 bases from V and 3 bases from J, with 17 bases between. The CDR3 sequence is CASSYDSLGVNQPQHF. The CDR3 DNA reads TGCGCCAGCAGTTATGACAGCCTTGGAGTCAATCAGCCCCAGCATTTT.